The sequence of this T cell receptor (beta chain) was determined in a study of blood T cell repertoires in COVID-19. About the research overall: Both acute and convalescent COVID-19 samples were obtained from the United States, Italy and Spain. PBMCs, B-cell-depleted T cells, or T cells were the source of the cDNA or gDNA that made up the material.

This clone was seen only a few times. V was clipped by 2 bases and J by 2 bases, with 12 bases between them. This CDR3 is built from 15 residues. Looked up from germline, CDR1 is SGHRS and CDR2 is YFSETQ. Authors' methods: Estimates of nucleated cell counts were drawn from the amplification of reference gene primers. Sequenced by immunoSEQ multiplex PCR; TCRdb stores in-frame clones only, minus some. That table supplies the V and J calls and clone size; D and trimming were determined from the DNA. The sample consists of around 170,000 clones, approximately 83% of them appearing once. The receptor was derived from a woman aged 60-70 years with acute or convalescent COVID-19. The chain uses TRBV5-1 and TRBJ2-3; possible D gene TRBD2, 6 bases. Material: peripheral blood. The CDR3, as DNA: TGCGCCAGCAGCTTAAGTAGCGGTCTCACAGATACGCAGTATTTT. Its translation is CASSLSSGLTDTQYF.